The next 12 T cell receptor beta chains were all read from a single sample in a study of T cells after yellow fever vaccination. Each CDR3 protein gets one entry after TCRdb re-called the 5' RACE reads with MiXCR. The sample contains some 290,000 distinct CDR3 sequences, about 10% of which appear only once. The sample here was CD4+ T cells sorted from PBMCs, taken 45 days after the yellow fever booster vaccination. The receptors derive from a man younger than 30 who received the YFV17D yellow fever vaccine.

Only a few counts were recorded for this clonotype. The chain recombines TRBV19 with TRBJ2-3; TRBD2 matches 8 bases. The CDR3 sequence is 14 residues long. Trimming cost V 3 bases and J 8 bases; bases outside gene matches: 7. The germline gives CDR1 LNHDA, CDR2 SQIVND (reference sequence). The CDR3, as DNA: TGTGCCAGTAGTATGTCGGGGGGGCCTGGTACGCAGTATTTT. Its translation is CASSMSGGPGTQYF.

This clonotype was counted ten times or more. The CDR3 sequence is CASSSARQGEKLFF. The CDR3 DNA follows: TGTGCCAGCAGTTCAGCTCGGCAGGGTGAAAAACTGTTTTTT. V usage is TRBV12-3 or TRBV12-4 and J usage is TRBJ1-4, with a possible D match to TRBD1 (5 bases). Trimming took off 4 bases at V and 7 bases at J, with 13 bases between the two ends. This CDR3 has 14 residues.

The gene calls are TRBV29-1 and TRBJ2-1, with 8 bases that match TRBD1. Trimming at V came to 2 bases and at J to 8 bases, leaving 11 bases not matched to a gene. The CDR3 is made up of 15 amino acids. CDR1 is SQVTM and CDR2 is ANQGSEA in the germline V gene. CDR3 region: CSVESFRQGADEQFF. CDR3 sequence (DNA): TGCAGCGTTGAAAGTTTCAGGCAGGGGGCAGATGAGCAGTTCTTC.

This clonotype turned up a few times. The gene calls are TRBV20-1 and TRBJ2-3, with D uncertain. The V gene's germline CDR1 is DFQATT and CDR2 SNEGSKA (reference sequence). This CDR3 has 14 residues. V was cut by 5 bases and J by 0 bases, with 12 bases left in between. The CDR3 spells CSARLRESTDTQYF. In nucleotides, the CDR3 is TGCAGTGCTCGCCTAAGGGAAAGCACAGATACGCAGTATTTT.

In its sample, this clonotype was seen many times. V gene TRBV9 combines with J gene TRBJ2-5; 7 bases are shared with TRBD2. Germline assignment: CDR1 SGDLS and CDR2 YYNGEE. J gave up 1 base and V 0 bases, and 3 bases lay outside the gene matches. The CDR3 consists of 15 residues. CDR3 sequence: CASSVAPSGQETQYF. In DNA form, the CDR3 reads TGTGCCAGCAGCGTAGCACCTAGCGGCCAAGAGACCCAGTACTTC.

CDR3 nucleotides: TGTGCCAGCAGTTACCTTGGGACAGGGTTTTACAATGAGCAGTTCTTC. This translates into CASSYLGTGFYNEQFF. This chain joins TRBV6-2 or TRBV6-3 and TRBJ2-1; 9 bases fit TRBD1. The germline gives CDR1 MNHEY, CDR2 SVGEGT. The CDR3 covers 16 residues. Losses at the gene ends were 2 bases for V and 4 bases for J; bases not matched to a gene: 6.

This clonotype turned up a few times. This chain connects TRBV20-1 to TRBJ1-2; D possibly corresponds to TRBD1 (5 bases). Germline V gene lookup returns CDR1 DFQATT and CDR2 SNEGSKA (reference sequence). V dropped 3 bases and J dropped 4 bases, with 18 bases sitting between them. The CDR3 runs 15 residues. CDR3 sequence (DNA): TGCAGTGCTAGGGGCACAGGCCGACAGCTCTATGGCTACACCTTC. Its translation is CSARGTGRQLYGYTF.

This clonotype appeared many times. The chain is built from TRBV10-3 and TRBJ1-1, with D perhaps TRBD1 (5 bases). The ends were cut back, 7 bases at V and 4 bases at J, with 13 bases in the middle. Germline V lookup: CDR1 ENHRY, CDR2 SYGVKD. The CDR3 extends over 13 amino acids. As DNA, the CDR3 is TGTGCCATCACACAACAGGAGGGCACTGAAGCTTTCTTT. Its translation is CAITQQEGTEAFF.

This clonotype showed up just a few times. The rearrangement joins TRBV10-3 to TRBJ2-5; 9 bases are shared with TRBD2. The germline V gene encodes CDR1 ENHRY and CDR2 SYGVKD. V lost 2 bases and J lost 4; bases outside the gene matches: 5. CDR3 length equals 15 residues. The CDR3 sequence is CAISEGLAGPETQYF. The CDR3 DNA sequence: TGTGCCATCAGTGAGGGGCTAGCGGGGCCAGAGACCCAGTACTTC.

This clonotype was observed a few times. This chain joins TRBV7-2 and TRBJ2-4; 10 nucleotides align to TRBD1. V shed 5 bases, J shed 5 bases, and the junction held 3 bases outside the gene matches. This CDR3 is 14 amino acids long. Germline loops: CDR1 SGHTA, CDR2 FQGNSA. The CDR3 reads CASSRDRGQNIQYF. DNA of the CDR3: TGTGCCAGCAGCCGGGACAGGGGCCAAAACATTCAGTACTTC.

The chain recombines TRBV7-9 with TRBJ2-2, with unresolved D. Trimming took off 0 bases at V and 2 bases at J, with 7 bases between the two ends. Per the germline V gene, CDR1 is SEHNR and CDR2 is FQNEAQ (reference sequence). The CDR3 spans 15 residues. CDR3 amino acids: CASSLAWVNTGELFF. CDR3 sequence (DNA): TGTGCCAGCAGCTTAGCTTGGGTCAACACCGGGGAGCTGTTTTTT.

This clonotype was seen more than once but under ten times. The chain is built from TRBV12-3 or TRBV12-4 and TRBJ1-6; no clear D. Trimming took off 5 bases at V and 5 bases at J, with 10 bases between the two ends. The CDR3 length is 14 residues. CDR3 region: CASSRGPNNSPLHF. The CDR3 nucleotides are TGTGCCAGCAGTCGCGGACCGAATAATTCACCCCTCCACTTT.